This TCR beta chain was recorded in a study of blood T cell repertoires in COVID-19. In the study's own analysis: Cell counts per sample came from amplifying reference gene primers. The data were produced by immunoSEQ multiplex PCR, yet TCRdb's version contains in-frame clones alone and is incomplete. V, J and clone size are taken as reported in that table, and D and trimming were inferred from the DNA itself. The sample shows a few hundred thousand clones, around nine tenths of them seen only once. Germline values: CDR1 MNHEY, CDR2 SMNVEV (reference sequence). V was clipped by 5 bases and J by 1 base, with 10 bases between them. This CDR3 is 14 amino acids long. The table lists this clone with a count of one.

The sequenced sample was PBMCs or T cells enriched from blood (not recorded which). The chain links TRBV27 to TRBJ2-3; D remains unclear. This clonotype originated in a woman aged 18-29 years who had recovered from COVID-19. CDR3 in amino acids: CASSEAWGTDTQYF. CDR3 nucleotides: TGTGCCAGCAGTGAGGCTTGGGGCACAGATACGCAGTATTTT.